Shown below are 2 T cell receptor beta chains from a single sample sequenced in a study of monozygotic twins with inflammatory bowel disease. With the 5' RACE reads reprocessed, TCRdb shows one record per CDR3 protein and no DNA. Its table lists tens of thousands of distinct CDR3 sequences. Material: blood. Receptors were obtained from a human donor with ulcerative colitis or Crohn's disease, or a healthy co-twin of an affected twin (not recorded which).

CDR3 sequence: CASSQGGGTYYEQYF. The rearrangement links TRBV3-1 to TRBJ2-7; TCRdb designates TRBD2, a call that cannot be tested without DNA. The CDR3 sequence is 15 residues long. Germline CDR1 reads LGHDT; CDR2 reads YNNKEL (reference sequence).

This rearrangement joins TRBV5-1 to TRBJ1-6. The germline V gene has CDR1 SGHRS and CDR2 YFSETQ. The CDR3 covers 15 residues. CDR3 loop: CASSFVGGKESPLHF.